This is a list of T cell receptor beta chains from one sample in a study of control samples from healthy donors and cancer patients. Here immunoSEQ multiplex PCR was the method, and the copy in TCRdb shows in-frame clones only, minus some. The sample includes over 150,000 clones, nearly 90% seen only once; the top ten take around 1.4%. Specimen: blood. These receptors were collected from a woman aged 45-65 years in good health. CDR3s include the opening cysteine and the closing phenylalanine or tryptophan. A D gene is named only where the DNA matches it firmly. Clone size is given for some rows only: seen once, a few or many times, or a class if the clone is expanded.

d_call j_call clone_size v_call cdr3_aa cdr3_nt
TRBD1 TRBJ1-1 - TRBV19 CASSIPTGRSSNTEAFF TGTGCCAGTAGTATCCCGACAGGGCGTTCGTCGAACACTGAAGCCTTCTTT
- TRBJ1-6 - TRBV7-2 CASSLATGWNSPLHF TGTGCCAGCAGCTTAGCCACAGGCTGGAATTCACCCCTCCACTTT
- TRBJ1-6 once TRBV6-2/TRBV6-3 CASSYSTDNSPLHF TGTGCCAGCAGTTACTCCACCGATAATTCACCCCTCCACTTT
- TRBJ2-5 - TRBV4-1 CASSQGPQETQYF TGCGCCAGCAGCCAGGGTCCCCAAGAGACCCAGTACTTC
TRBD1 TRBJ1-4 - TRBV27 CASSSRRTGVWEKLFF TGTGCCAGCAGTTCCCGCCGGACAGGGGTGTGGGAAAAACTGTTTTTT
TRBD2 TRBJ2-2 - TRBV11-2 CASSLNGLAGNTGELFF TGTGCCAGCAGCCTAAATGGACTAGCGGGGAACACCGGGGAGCTGTTTTTT
TRBD2 TRBJ2-1 - TRBV4-1 CASSQDLTSGGTYEQFF TGCGCCAGCAGCCAAGATTTGACTAGCGGGGGGACTTATGAGCAGTTCTTC
- TRBJ2-3 - TRBV5-1 CASSLVLQDTQYF TGCGCCAGCAGCTTGGTTTTACAGGATACGCAGTATTTT
- TRBJ2-2 - TRBV10-2 CASIDSGELFF TGCGCCAGCATAGACTCCGGGGAGCTGTTTTTT
- TRBJ1-4 - TRBV19 CATSPIMGSENEKLFF TGTGCCACCTCCCCCATTATGGGCAGTGAAAATGAAAAACTGTTTTTT
- TRBJ1-2 - TRBV28 CASRTPSRGGDNYGYTF TGTGCCAGCAGGACCCCCTCCAGGGGAGGGGATAACTATGGCTACACCTTC
TRBD1 TRBJ1-1 once TRBV28 CASSFNTGGAGAEAFF TGTGCCAGCAGTTTTAACACAGGGGGCGCAGGCGCTGAAGCTTTCTTT
TRBD2 TRBJ2-7 - TRBV5-1 CASSLFGEGSGEQYF TGCGCCAGCAGCTTGTTCGGGGAGGGATCCGGCGAGCAGTACTTC
- TRBJ2-7 - TRBV11-2 CASSLGWAAYEQYF TGTGCCAGCAGCTTAGGTTGGGCAGCCTACGAGCAGTACTTC
TRBD2 TRBJ2-5 - TRBV28 CASSFVIGGRAPGSLEQETQYF TGTGCCAGCAGTTTTGTGATCGGCGGGAGGGCCCCGGGCAGCCTGGAACAAGAGACCCAGTACTTC
TRBD2 TRBJ2-6 - TRBV5-1 CASSLQAGAGANVLTF TGCGCCAGCAGCTTACAAGCGGGGGCTGGGGCCAACGTCCTGACTTTC
- TRBJ2-3 - TRBV2 CASSPRGVTDTQYF TGTGCCAGCAGTCCCAGGGGCGTCACAGATACGCAGTATTTT
- TRBJ2-7 few TRBV30 CAWNSKGVWEQYF TGTGCCTGGAACTCAAAGGGGGTTTGGGAGCAGTACTTC
- TRBJ2-7 - TRBV10-3 CASSPRYEQYF TGTGCCTCCTCGCCTAGGTACGAGCAGTACTTC
- TRBJ2-2 - TRBV21-1 CASSGRDSYYTGELFF TGTGCCAGCAGCGGCCGGGACAGTTATTACACCGGGGAGCTGTTTTTT
- TRBJ1-5 - TRBV11-2 CASSSGDQPQHF TGTGCCAGCAGCTCAGGGGATCAGCCCCAGCATTTT
TRBD2 TRBJ2-3 - TRBV6-6 CASSPSGLAGGTDTQYF TGTGCCAGCAGTCCCTCGGGACTAGCGGGGGGCACAGATACGCAGTATTTT
TRBD2 TRBJ2-7 - TRBV28 CASSESGSEYEQYF TGTGCCAGCAGTGAGAGCGGGAGCGAATACGAGCAGTACTTC
TRBD2 TRBJ2-3 - TRBV5-1 CASSLPAGSTDTQYF TGCGCCAGCAGCTTACCAGCGGGGAGCACAGATACGCAGTATTTT
- TRBJ1-2 - TRBV28 CVSRPTPNYGYTF TGTGTCAGCAGACCTACACCTAACTATGGCTACACCTTC
- TRBJ2-1 - TRBV21-1 CASFTRRSTYNEQFF TGTGCCAGTTTTACGCGGCGTTCTACTTACAATGAGCAGTTCTTC
TRBD2 TRBJ2-7 - TRBV27 CASTLSGSRGEQYF TGTGCCAGCACCCTTAGCGGGAGCAGAGGCGAGCAGTACTTC
TRBD2 TRBJ2-5 - TRBV27 CASSFWGGEETQYF TGTGCCAGCAGTTTTTGGGGAGGGGAAGAGACCCAGTACTTC
TRBD1 TRBJ2-1 - TRBV5-1 CASSPPGQIFEQFF TGCGCCAGCAGCCCGCCGGGACAGATATTTGAGCAGTTCTTC
TRBD1 TRBJ1-1 - TRBV29-1 CSVLRDRATEAFF TGCAGCGTTCTGAGGGACAGGGCCACTGAAGCTTTCTTT
TRBD1 TRBJ1-6 - TRBV14 CASSLGQGVSPLHF TGTGCCAGCAGCCTGGGACAGGGGGTTTCACCCCTCCACTTT
- TRBJ2-3 - TRBV6-5 CASSYNQGSTDTQYF TGTGCCAGCAGTTACAATCAGGGTTCCACAGATACGCAGTATTTT
- TRBJ2-7 - TRBV28 CASQGSVSYEQYF TGTGCCAGCCAGGGGTCGGTCTCCTACGAGCAGTACTTC
TRBD1 TRBJ2-1 - TRBV5-1 CASSRAGTGTGEQFF TGCGCCAGCAGCAGGGCCGGGACAGGGACCGGTGAGCAGTTCTTC
- TRBJ1-3 - TRBV10-3 CAISEWGNTIYF TGTGCCATCAGTGAGTGGGGAAACACCATATATTTT
- TRBJ2-6 - TRBV19 CASTLFSGANVLTF TGTGCCAGTACCCTATTTTCTGGGGCCAACGTCCTGACTTTC
- TRBJ2-1 - TRBV24-1 CATNGGGISDEQFF TGTGCCACCAACGGCGGGGGCATTTCGGATGAGCAGTTCTTC
- TRBJ2-5 - TRBV3-1/TRBV3-2 CASSQRRVETQYF TGTGCCAGCAGCCAACGGAGGGTGGAGACCCAGTACTTC
- TRBJ1-1 - TRBV9 CASSVQGSTEAFF TGTGCCAGCAGCGTACAAGGAAGCACTGAAGCTTTCTTT
- TRBJ1-1 - TRBV27 CASSLLTEGTEAFF TGTGCCAGCAGTTTATTAACGGAGGGTACTGAAGCTTTCTTT
- TRBJ1-1 - TRBV19 CASSTFVSEAFF TGTGCCAGTTCGACTTTCGTCTCTGAAGCTTTCTTT
- TRBJ1-1 - TRBV4-1 CASSQDVALNTEAFF TGCGCCAGCAGCCAAGATGTGGCATTGAACACTGAAGCTTTCTTT
- TRBJ1-5 - TRBV10-3 CAISLEQSNQPQHF TGTGCCATTTCCTTGGAACAGAGCAATCAGCCCCAGCATTTT
- TRBJ2-4 - TRBV28 CASNPPDGKNIQYF TGTGCCAGCAATCCCCCTGACGGGAAAAACATTCAGTACTTC